This T cell receptor (beta chain) derives from a study of blood T cells in healthy people across ages. The germline V and J ends were trimmed by 3 bases and 9 bases, with 13 bases remaining between them. CDR3 size: 13 residues. Germline CDR1 is SGHRS and CDR2 is YFSETQ. Through a sample-barcoded 5' primer and a J-beta primer mix, a second PCR was run for roughly 7 to 11 cycles. A 12-random-nucleotide template-switch adaptor tagged each cDNA molecule. Sequencing recovered at least 3 million CDR3-containing paired-end reads from each sample. TCRdb re-derived calls from the 5' RACE reads in MiXCR, one entry per CDR3 protein. There are about 900,000 distinct CDR3 sequences in the sample; around 68% occur only once, and approximately 30% lies in the top ten. General study results and limits: The diversity estimates, figures obtained from one million T cells, were considered underestimates.

This clonotype was found a few times. What it binds is not known. This clonotype originated in a young man in good health. The sample was blood. The chain is built from TRBV5-1 and TRBJ2-1, with D possibly matching TRBD1 (5 bases). The CDR3 protein is CASSSGPGREQFF. The DNA for the CDR3 is TGCGCCAGCAGCTCAGGGCCCGGACGTGAGCAGTTCTTC.